A single sample is the source of the 2 T cell receptor beta chains below, sequenced in a study of persistence of HIV-infected CD4 T cells. Stimulation used 7.5 to 10 ug/mL lysate from CMV-infected fibroblasts. CD4+ T cells upregulating both CD40 ligand and CD69 were sorted as responding cells. This was the immunoSEQ version 4 assay in survey mode. Produced via immunoSEQ multiplex PCR; TCRdb's table is partial and in-frame only. Altogether approximately 7,000 clones are present, 79% being singletons, with the ten largest covering about 66%. Their antigens remain unidentified. The sample here was CD4+ T cells sorted from PBMCs after roughly 18-hour stimulation, taken from a patient who received antiretroviral therapy. These TCRs come from an adult woman with HIV who was CMV-seropositive.

V and J are TRBV27 and TRBJ2-5, with 7 bases matching TRBD2. The CDR3 sequence is 14 residues long. The V gene's germline CDR1 is MNHEY and CDR2 SMNVEV (reference sequence). The V gene end was trimmed by 3 bases and the J gene end by 2 bases; junction bases not matched to a gene: 3. CDR3 sequence reads: CASSFTSAQETQYF. CDR3 nucleotides: TGTGCCAGCAGTTTTACTAGCGCACAAGAGACCCAGTACTTC.

CDR3 amino acids: CASSINTPHSYNEQFF. The DNA of the CDR3 is TGTGCCAGCAGCATTAATACTCCTCACTCCTACAATGAGCAGTTCTTC. V usage is TRBV21-1 and J usage is TRBJ2-1; TRBD2 reflects the table's D call only, with no check against the DNA. TRBV21-1 is a recognized pseudogene. The length of the CDR3 is 16 residues.